In its sample, the clone carrying this T cell receptor (beta chain) was seen once. Looked up from germline, CDR1 is SGDLS and CDR2 is YYNGEE. V lost 0 bases to trimming and J lost 2 bases, with 11 bases between them. CDR3 size: 15 residues. In the authors' methods: Reference gene primer amplification yielded estimated nucleated cell counts. Some clones are missing from TCRdb's copy, which holds only in-frame ones; the method was immunoSEQ multiplex PCR. V, J and clone size reflect that table, while D and trimming were determined from the DNA. The sample records approximately 190,000 clones, about 85% being singletons. This entry comes from a study of blood T cell repertoires in COVID-19. Whole-study context: The United States, Italy and Spain were the sources of the acute and convalescent COVID-19 samples. Sources were T cells, B-cell-depleted T cells, or PBMCs; the material itself was cDNA or gDNA.

Sequencing was carried out using PBMCs or T cells enriched from blood (not recorded which). The origin of this receptor is a middle-aged woman in a cohort exposed to, infected with or recovered from COVID-19 (not recorded which). The rearrangement uses TRBV9 and TRBJ1-1, with D perhaps matching TRBD1 (6 bases). CDR3 DNA sequence: TGTGCCAGCAGCGTAGGAGGGGGGGAAAACACTGAAGCTTTCTTT. Protein: CASSVGGGENTEAFF.